A single sample is the source of the 29 T cell receptor beta chains below, sequenced in a study of CD8 T cells in Susac syndrome. Random hexamers served to reverse transcribe roughly 0.5 to 1 ug RNA. TCRdb re-derived calls from the immunoSEQ multiplex PCR reads in MiXCR, one entry per CDR3 protein. The sample shows approximately 230,000 distinct CDR3 sequences, just over 90% of them seen only once. Sequencing input: CD4+ T cells from PBMCs. The receptors come from a human donor with multiple sclerosis.

The chain joins TRBV9 to TRBJ2-1, with D possibly called TRBD1 or TRBD2 (7 bases each). Germline CDR1 and CDR2: SGDLS and YYNGEE. V was trimmed by 3 bases and J by 2 bases, leaving 12 bases between them. The CDR3 has 15 residues. The CDR3, as DNA: TGTGCCAGCAGCGAGGGGGCGGGGGCCTACAATGAGCAGTTCTTC. Translating it yields CASSEGAGAYNEQFF.

The CDR3 protein is CANSPDRGPTGELFF. The CDR3 DNA sequence: TGTGCCAACAGCCCCGACAGGGGACCCACCGGGGAGCTGTTTTTT. The rearrangement links TRBV19 to TRBJ2-2; the match to TRBD1 covers 8 bases. The J segment lost 4 bases and the V segment lost 10 bases, leaving 11 bases of the junction unmatched. CDR3 length: 15 residues. From germline, CDR1 is LNHDA and CDR2 SQIVND (reference sequence).

This clonotype was recorded once. The chain joins TRBV3-1 to TRBJ2-3, with D tentatively TRBD1 or TRBD2 (5 bases each). Germline V CDR1 and CDR2: LGHDT, YNNKEL (reference sequence). V was pared by 0 bases and J by 3 bases, with 13 bases between. This CDR3 region has 16 residues. Written as DNA, the CDR3 is TGTGCCAGCAGCCAAGACGGGGCGGGCGGGACAGATACGCAGTATTTT. Protein: CASSQDGAGGTDTQYF.

This clonotype was seen only a few times. The genes are TRBV12-3 or TRBV12-4 and TRBJ2-3, with no clear D. CDR3 length: 14 amino acids. V lost 3 bases and J 2 bases, leaving 9 bases between the germline ends. CDR3 DNA: TGTGCCAGCAGTTTGGGTCTCTCCACAGATACGCAGTATTTT. Protein: CASSLGLSTDTQYF.

This chain connects TRBV27 to TRBJ2-5; D is perhaps TRBD1 (6 bases). The CDR3 is 15 residues long. The V end lost 2 bases, the J end lost 5 bases, and 15 bases lay between the germline ends. The germline CDR1 and CDR2 sequences are MNHEY and SMNVEV (reference sequence). The CDR3 region is CASSLRGWGRETQYF. Here the CDR3 DNA reads TGTGCCAGCAGTTTAAGGGGCTGGGGGCGGGAGACCCAGTACTTC.

This clonotype is a singleton in its sample. This chain links TRBV6-1 with TRBJ2-3; D might be TRBD1 (6 bases). CDR3 length: 13 residues. Trimming took off 8 bases at V and 4 bases at J, with 13 bases between the two ends. Per germline, CDR1 MNHNS and CDR2 SASEGT. The CDR3 spells CASDRSNSDTQYF. The DNA of the CDR3 is TGTGCCAGCGACAGGTCTAACTCAGATACGCAGTATTTT.

J is TRBJ1-2 and V is TRBV29-1; D is possibly TRBD1 (6 bases). The CDR3 spans 11 residues. Germline-derived CDR1 and CDR2 are SQVTM and ANQGSEA. Trimming shortened V by 8 bases and J by 8 bases, and 15 bases separated the two germline ends. The CDR3 region is CSSSGGDGYTF. The CDR3 DNA reads as TGCAGCTCCTCGGGGGGCGACGGCTACACCTTC. The full variable domain, with the rest looked up from reference TRBV29-1 and TRBJ1-2, is SAVISQKPSRDICQRGTSLTIQCQVDSQVTMMFWYRQQPGQSLTLIATANQGSEATYESGFVIDKFPISRPNLTFSTLTVSNMSPEDSSIYLCSSSGGDGYTFGSGTRLTVV.

V and J are TRBV12-3 or TRBV12-4 and TRBJ1-1; D is possibly TRBD1 (5 bases). The CDR3 has 12 amino acids. The ends were cut back, 6 bases at V and 8 bases at J, with 13 bases in the middle. The CDR3: CASRVGPGEAFF. CDR3 in DNA: TGTGCCAGCAGGGTGGGGCCGGGGGAAGCTTTCTTT.

The rearrangement joins TRBV6-6 to TRBJ2-5; D call uncertain. Deletions cut 0 bases from V and 3 bases from J, with 2 bases between. Germline V CDR1 and CDR2: MNHNY, SVGAGI (reference sequence). The CDR3 has 12 residues. CDR3 sequence reads: CASSYSEETQYF. CDR3 nucleotides: TGTGCCAGCAGTTACTCGGAAGAGACCCAGTACTTC.

This clonotype is a singleton in its sample. V usage is TRBV20-1 and J usage is TRBJ2-2; D is possibly TRBD1 (6 bases). The CDR3 is 15 residues long. Germline CDR1 is DFQATT and CDR2 is SNEGSKA (reference sequence). The CDR3 sequence: CSVSRQGSNTGELFF. In DNA, the CDR3 is TGCAGCGTCTCCCGTCAGGGGTCTAACACCGGGGAGCTGTTTTTT.

The V gene is TRBV14, the J gene TRBJ2-4; D is possibly TRBD1 (7 bases). The V and J ends lost 5 bases and 3 bases respectively, with 11 bases between them. The CDR3 has 14 residues. Germline V lookup: CDR1 SGHDN, CDR2 FVKESK. In DNA, the CDR3 is TGTGCCAGCAGCTTCCAGGGGGGCAAAAACATTCAGTACTTC. Encoded protein: CASSFQGGKNIQYF.

The rearrangement links TRBV7-3 to TRBJ2-3; 7 bases match TRBD2. Germline V gene lookup returns CDR1 SGHTA and CDR2 FQGTGA. The CDR3 has 16 residues. V shed 5 bases, J shed 2 bases, and the junction held 10 bases outside the gene matches. The CDR3 DNA reads as TGTGCCAGCAGCCCCGGACTAGAGAGGTCCACAGATACGCAGTATTTT. This gives the protein CASSPGLERSTDTQYF.

The chain joins TRBV6-5 to TRBJ2-7, with a possible D match to TRBD1 (6 bases). In germline, CDR1 is MNHEY, CDR2 SVGAGI. The CDR3 length is 14 residues. With 2 bases removed from V and 0 bases from J, the gap between germline ends came to 8 bases. CDR3 DNA sequence: TGTGCCAGCAGTTACACAGGGAGCTCCTACGAGCAGTACTTC. This translates into CASSYTGSSYEQYF.

The chain is built from TRBV19 and TRBJ2-5; D possibly corresponds to TRBD1 (5 bases). This CDR3 spans 14 amino acids. Trimming pared 5 bases from V and 2 bases from J, leaving 12 bases between. Germline assignment: CDR1 LNHDA and CDR2 SQIVND (reference sequence). CDR3: CASSRRQTQETQYF. The DNA for the CDR3 is TGTGCCAGTAGTCGTCGACAGACTCAAGAGACCCAGTACTTC. The variable domain in full, completed from reference TRBV19 and TRBJ2-5, reads DGGITQSPKYLFRKEGQNVTLSCEQNLNHDAMYWYRQDPGQGLRLIYYSQIVNDFQKGDIAEGYSVSREKKESFPLTVTSAQKNPTAFYLCASSRRQTQETQYFGPGTRLLVL.

The CDR3 sequence: CASSDALAGGGETQYF. The CDR3 coding sequence is TGTGCCAGCAGCGATGCCCTAGCGGGGGGAGGGGAGACCCAGTACTTC. The chain combines TRBV12-3 or TRBV12-4 with TRBJ2-5; 11 bases agree with TRBD2. This CDR3 has 16 residues. Germline trimming cut 6 bases from V and 5 bases from J; bases unmatched to any gene: 11.

CDR3 coding DNA: TGTGCCAGCAGAGAGAGCTTGGGACAGGTCAATTCACCCCTCCACTTT. Its translation is CASRESLGQVNSPLHF. The rearrangement links TRBV25-1 to TRBJ1-6; 8 bases fit TRBD1. The CDR3 is made up of 16 amino acids. V shed 6 bases and J 7 bases; nucleotides not matched to a gene: 11. Germline CDR1 MGHDK, CDR2 SYGVNS.

The rearrangement joins TRBV11-1 to TRBJ2-4, with 7 bases identical to TRBD1. The V and J ends lost 5 bases and 0 bases, in that order; junction bases with no gene match: 4. CDR3 size: 15 residues. Germline V CDR1 and CDR2: SGHAT, FQDESV (reference sequence). The CDR3 region is CASSPDRLAKNIQYF. CDR3 in DNA: TGTGCCAGCAGCCCGGACAGGCTAGCCAAAAACATTCAGTACTTC.

This rearrangement joins TRBV5-1 to TRBJ1-1; D possibly corresponds to TRBD1 (5 bases). Trimming removed 4 bases from V and 7 bases from J, with 20 bases in between. Germline assignment: CDR1 SGHRS and CDR2 YFSETQ. This CDR3 is 15 amino acids long. CDR3 in amino acids: CASSPLLYGDGEAFF. The DNA of the CDR3 is TGCGCCAGCAGCCCGTTGTTGTACGGGGACGGTGAAGCTTTCTTT.

This chain uses TRBV2 with TRBJ1-4, with D tentatively TRBD1 (5 bases). From germline, CDR1 is SNHLY and CDR2 FYNNEI. With 6 bases removed from V and 6 bases from J, the gap between germline ends came to 14 bases. This CDR3 spans 14 amino acids. Written as DNA, the CDR3 is TGTGCCAGCAGAAGTCGGGGGTTGGATGAAAAACTGTTTTTT. It translates to CASRSRGLDEKLFF.

CDR3 coding DNA: TGTGCCATCAGCCAACCAGGGTCACCCACAGATACGCAGTATTTT. As protein: CAISQPGSPTDTQYF. This rearrangement joins TRBV10-3 to TRBJ2-3; D is possibly TRBD1 (5 bases). The CDR3 sequence is 15 residues long. Trimming stripped 6 bases from V and 2 bases from J, with 15 bases between. Germline V gene data show CDR1 as ENHRY and CDR2 as SYGVKD.

This sequence joins TRBV12-3 or TRBV12-4 and TRBJ2-1; D gene unclear. The CDR3 extends over 15 amino acids. Trimming removed 5 bases at V and 9 bases at J, with 20 bases between. The CDR3 DNA reads as TGTGCCAGCAGTAAGGACGGCCCCCGCAAAGGTGAGCAGTTCTTC. This codes for CASSKDGPRKGEQFF.

The gene calls are TRBV9 and TRBJ2-1, with TRBD2 identical over 16 bases. From germline, CDR1 is SGDLS and CDR2 YYNGEE. Unmatched junction bases numbered 9, after V lost 0 bases and J lost 6 bases. The CDR3 consists of 19 residues. CDR3 sequence reads: CASSVGAGTSGGVGNEQFF. CDR3 nucleotides: TGTGCCAGCAGCGTAGGGGCCGGGACTAGCGGGGGGGTGGGCAATGAGCAGTTCTTC.

The chain employs TRBV7-6 and TRBJ1-1; D is unclear. Trimming removed 5 bases at V and 1 base at J, with 14 bases between. The V gene's germline CDR1 is SGHVS and CDR2 FNYEAQ. The CDR3 is made up of 15 amino acids. DNA for the CDR3: TGTGCCAGCAGCCTTGGACTCCATCGGAACACTGAAGCTTTCTTT. Translating gives CASSLGLHRNTEAFF.

The chain is built from TRBV20-1 and TRBJ2-5; D is perhaps TRBD2 (5 bases). Trimming stripped 6 bases from V and 0 bases from J, with 11 bases between. The V gene's germline CDR1 is DFQATT and CDR2 SNEGSKA (reference sequence). The CDR3 extends over 13 amino acids. The CDR3 protein is CSAEGPYQETQYF. The CDR3 region has the DNA TGCAGTGCCGAGGGTCCGTACCAAGAGACCCAGTACTTC.

V and J are TRBV5-1 and TRBJ2-5; no firm D call. V lost 2 bases to trimming and J lost 1 base, with 6 bases between them. The CDR3 extends over 13 amino acids. Germline loops: CDR1 SGHRS, CDR2 YFSETQ. Here the CDR3 DNA reads TGCGCCAGCAGCTTTCTCGTCCAAGAGACCCAGTACTTC. It yields the protein CASSFLVQETQYF.

The V call is TRBV7-9, the J call TRBJ2-7; no clear D. This CDR3 has 12 residues. V lost 5 bases and J lost 4, with 9 bases in between. Germline assignment: CDR1 SEHNR and CDR2 FQNEAQ (reference sequence). The CDR3 here is CASSPPGYEQYV. The CDR3 bases are TGTGCCAGCAGCCCCCCGGGTTACGAGCAGTACGTC.

The chain links TRBV20-1 to TRBJ1-4; a weak D match, TRBD1 (5 bases). V gave up 0 bases and J gave up 6 bases, with 14 bases separating them. CDR1 is DFQATT, CDR2 SNEGSKA, per germline (reference sequence). This CDR3 spans 15 amino acids. The CDR3, as DNA: TGCAGTGCTAGAGATTTCAGGGCAGGAGATGAAAAACTGTTTTTT. Its protein is CSARDFRAGDEKLFF.

This clonotype has only one observation. V is TRBV19 and J is TRBJ1-5, with a weak D call TRBD1 (5 bases). Germline V lookup: CDR1 LNHDA, CDR2 SQIVND (reference sequence). V lost 3 bases, J lost 7 bases, and 16 bases lay in between. The CDR3 sequence is 15 residues long. The CDR3 nucleotides read TGTGCCAGTAGTATCGGCGACCCAGGGAGGCAGCCCCAGCATTTT. Protein product: CASSIGDPGRQPQHF.

Here the CDR3 DNA reads TGTGCCACCAGCAGAGATATGACAGGGGGGATCCCCTACGAGCAGTACTTC. Its protein product is CATSRDMTGGIPYEQYF. The chain links TRBV15 to TRBJ2-7; 9 positions match TRBD1. The CDR3 consists of 17 residues. V lost 0 bases to trimming and J lost 2 bases; unmatched junction nucleotides: 8. Germline-derived CDR1 and CDR2 are LNHNV and YYDKDF (reference sequence). Based on the CDR3 plus reference TRBV15 and TRBJ2-7, the full variable domain is DAMVIQNPRYQVTQFGKPVTLSCSQTLNHNVMYWYQQKSSQAPKLLFHYYDKDFNNEADTPDNFQSRRPNTSFCFLDIRSPGLGDTAMYLCATSRDMTGGIPYEQYFGPGTRLTVT.